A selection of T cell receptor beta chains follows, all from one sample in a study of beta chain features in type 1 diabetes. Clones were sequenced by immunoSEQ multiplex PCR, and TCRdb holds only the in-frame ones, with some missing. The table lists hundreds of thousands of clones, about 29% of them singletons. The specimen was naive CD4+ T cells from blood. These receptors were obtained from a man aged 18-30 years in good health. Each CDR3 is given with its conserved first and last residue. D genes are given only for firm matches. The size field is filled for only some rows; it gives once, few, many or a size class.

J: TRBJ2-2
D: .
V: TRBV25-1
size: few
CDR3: CASSVYELFF
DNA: TGTGCCAGCAGTGTTTATGAGCTGTTTTTT

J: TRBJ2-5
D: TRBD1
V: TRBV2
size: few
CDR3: CASREGWDSYEETQYF
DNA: TGTGCCAGCAGGGAAGGTTGGGACAGCTACGAAGAGACCCAGTACTTC

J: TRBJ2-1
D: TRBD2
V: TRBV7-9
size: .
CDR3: CASSLVRGTSGVYNEQFF
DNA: TGTGCCAGCAGCTTAGTTAGGGGGACTAGCGGGGTCTACAATGAGCAGTTCTTC

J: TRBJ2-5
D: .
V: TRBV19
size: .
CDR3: CASSRRQDPKTQYF
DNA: TGTGCCAGTAGCCGAAGACAGGACCCAAAGACCCAGTACTTC

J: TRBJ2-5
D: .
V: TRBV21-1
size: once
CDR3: CASLTGPAMGQETQYF
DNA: TGTGCCAGCCTGACAGGGCCGGCGATGGGGCAAGAGACCCAGTACTTC

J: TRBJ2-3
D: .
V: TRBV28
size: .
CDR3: CASTLRGMTDTQYF
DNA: TGTGCCAGCACTTTAAGAGGGATGACAGATACGCAGTATTTT

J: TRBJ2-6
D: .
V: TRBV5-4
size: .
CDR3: CASSSGTKSSGANVLTF
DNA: TGTGCCAGCAGCTCCGGGACAAAGAGCTCTGGGGCCAACGTCCTGACTTTC

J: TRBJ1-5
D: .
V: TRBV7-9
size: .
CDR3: CASSLPGEGQPQHF
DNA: TGTGCCAGCAGCTTACCAGGGGAGGGGCAGCCCCAGCATTTT

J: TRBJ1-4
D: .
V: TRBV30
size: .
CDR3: CAWSVLVSNEKLFF
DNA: TGTGCCTGGAGTGTGTTGGTGTCTAATGAAAAACTGTTTTTT

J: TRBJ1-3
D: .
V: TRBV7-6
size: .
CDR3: CASTLYEGPGNTIYF
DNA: TGTGCCAGCACCCTTTATGAGGGGCCTGGAAACACCATATATTTT

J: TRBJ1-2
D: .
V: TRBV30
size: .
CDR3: CAWRRPPMANYGYTF
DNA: TGTGCCTGGAGGCGGCCCCCCATGGCTAACTATGGCTACACCTTC

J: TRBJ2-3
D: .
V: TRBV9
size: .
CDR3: CASSPRASTDTQYF
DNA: TGTGCCAGCAGCCCCCGAGCTAGCACAGATACGCAGTATTTT

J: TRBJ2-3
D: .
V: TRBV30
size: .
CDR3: CAWSARDTQYF
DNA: TGTGCCTGGAGTGCTAGAGATACGCAGTATTTT

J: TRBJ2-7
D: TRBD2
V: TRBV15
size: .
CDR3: CATPRLAGDGEQYF
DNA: TGTGCCACCCCCCGGCTAGCGGGAGACGGCGAGCAGTACTTC

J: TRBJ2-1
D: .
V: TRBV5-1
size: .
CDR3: CASSDVSSYNEQFF
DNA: TGCGCCAGCAGCGATGTGAGCTCCTACAATGAGCAGTTCTTC

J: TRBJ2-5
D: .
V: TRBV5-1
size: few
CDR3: CASSPGVGETQYF
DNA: TGCGCCAGCAGTCCTGGGGTTGGGGAGACCCAGTACTTC

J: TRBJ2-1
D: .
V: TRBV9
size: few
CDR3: CASSPPLGRHNEQFF
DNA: TGTGCCAGCAGCCCCCCGCTAGGGCGGCACAATGAGCAGTTCTTC

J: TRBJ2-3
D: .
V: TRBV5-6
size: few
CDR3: CASSPSRGPDTQYF
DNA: TGTGCCAGCAGCCCCTCCCGGGGCCCGGATACGCAGTATTTT

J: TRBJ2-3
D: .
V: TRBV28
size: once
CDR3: CASSARRLGEDTQYF
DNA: TGTGCCAGCAGTGCCCGGCGGCTTGGAGAAGATACGCAGTATTTT

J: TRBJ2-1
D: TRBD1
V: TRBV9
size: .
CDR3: CASSVAGDSYNEQFF
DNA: TGTGCCAGCAGCGTAGCAGGGGACAGCTACAATGAGCAGTTCTTC

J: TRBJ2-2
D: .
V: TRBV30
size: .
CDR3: CAWTRQGRANTGELFF
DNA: TGTGCCTGGACCCGGCAGGGGAGAGCGAACACCGGGGAGCTGTTTTTT

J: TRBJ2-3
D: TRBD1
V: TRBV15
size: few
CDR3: CATSRDPTGADTQYF
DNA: TGTGCCACCAGCAGAGATCCCACAGGGGCAGATACGCAGTATTTT

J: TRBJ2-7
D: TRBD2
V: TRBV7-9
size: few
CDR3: CASSLEGGPYEQYF
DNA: TGTGCCAGCAGCTTAGAGGGAGGGCCCTACGAGCAGTACTTC

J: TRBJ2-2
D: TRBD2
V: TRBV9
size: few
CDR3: CASSAGLAAIRELFF
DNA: TGTGCCAGCAGCGCCGGACTAGCGGCTATCCGGGAGCTGTTTTTT

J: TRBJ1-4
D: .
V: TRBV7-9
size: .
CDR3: CASSYWDGDEKLFF
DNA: TGTGCCAGCAGCTATTGGGACGGAGATGAAAAACTGTTTTTT

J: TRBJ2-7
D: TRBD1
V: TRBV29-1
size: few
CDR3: CSVGGTGDYEQYF
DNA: TGCAGCGTTGGTGGGACAGGGGACTACGAGCAGTACTTC

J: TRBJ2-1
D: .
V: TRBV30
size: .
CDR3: CAWSVRLRGNEQFF
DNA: TGTGCCTGGAGTGTAAGGCTTCGGGGGAATGAGCAGTTCTTC